This paragraph covers one TCR beta chain sequence. Original analysis: Researchers report that nucleated cell counts were estimated from reference gene primer amplification. Assay: immunoSEQ multiplex PCR; the TCRdb copy retains only in-frame clones and omits some. The V and J calls and clone size come from that table; D and trimming were worked out from the DNA. The sample shows 200,000 to 250,000 clones, around 90% of them seen only once. This CDR3 is 15 amino acids long. With 4 bases clipped from V and 3 bases from J, the junction kept 3 bases outside the gene matches. CDR1 is SGHRS and CDR2 is YFSETQ in the germline V gene. The sample comes from a study of blood T cell repertoires in COVID-19. In the study overall: From the United States, Italy and Spain came samples of acute and convalescent COVID-19.

The chain employs TRBV5-1 and TRBJ2-1; 11 bases are shared with TRBD2. Sequences were obtained from PBMCs or T cells enriched from blood (not recorded which). This sequence was found in a woman in her twenties or thirties with acute COVID-19. CDR3 protein: CASSPTSGGYNEQFF. CDR3 sequence (DNA): TGCGCCAGCAGCCCTACTAGCGGGGGCTACAATGAGCAGTTCTTC.